This T cell receptor beta chain appears in the sequencing data of a study of T cells after posttransplantation cyclophosphamide. The CDR3 contains 15 residues. Germline V gene lookup returns CDR1 ENHRY and CDR2 SYGVKD. The V end lost 3 bases, the J end lost 1 base, and 12 bases lay between the germline ends. Study-wide points: Later post-transplant blood repertoires were often dominated by donor CD8+ memory clones. Recipient CMV seropositivity and CMV reactivation strongly tracked TRB clonality.

Treatment was busulfan-fludarabine conditioning, a marrow graft, and cyclophosphamide on days +3 and +4. In regard to this clone: What it recognizes is unknown.

Here immunoSEQ multiplex PCR was the method, and the copy in TCRdb shows in-frame clones only, minus some. The sample has tens of thousands of clones, 80% to 90% seen once. Sequenced here: PBMCs, sampled after allogeneic stem cell transplant with posttransplant cyclophosphamide. The sequence was obtained from a female patient in her 30s who received an allogeneic stem cell transplant from an unrelated donor, was CMV-positive, and had no GVHD. Some T cells may be supplied by the graft donor. The genes are TRBV10-3 and TRBJ2-5; TRBD2 might be the D (7 bases). CDR3 sequence (DNA): TGTGCCATCAGTGAAGGGGGGGGACTCCAAGAGACCCAGTACTTC. This translates into CAISEGGGLQETQYF.